The TCR beta chain under discussion was sequenced for a study of OX40 agonist ivuxolimab in advanced cancers. Across the whole study: While on treatment, patients had intravenous ivuxolimab at 0.01 to 10 mg/kg every 2 weeks. Participants, about 83% male, averaged roughly 59 years of age, ranging from roughly 20 to 85. General study points: Both CD4+ and CD8+ T cell populations in blood had undergone clonal expansion by week 6 at 0.1 to 3.0 mg/kg.

CDR3 length: 16 amino acids. In germline, CDR1 is MNHEY, CDR2 SMNVEV (reference sequence). After removal of 5 bases from V and 0 bases from J, the junction contained 10 bases not matched to a gene. Repertoires were generated with immunoSEQ multiplex PCR, while TCRdb's copy carries only in-frame clones and drops some. This table has about 72,000 clones, roughly nine tenths appearing once. Concerning this clone: The antigen is unknown.

This chain connects TRBV27 to TRBJ2-7; 7 bases map to TRBD1. The sequence came from an adult with an advanced solid tumor such as melanoma, head and neck, liver or kidney cancer. The material was CD4+ or CD8+ T cells sorted from blood, obtained in a trial of the OX40 agonist ivuxolimab. The chain's CDR3 is CASSQWTGWGSYEQYF. The CDR3 DNA is TGTGCCAGCAGTCAATGGACAGGTTGGGGCTCCTACGAGCAGTACTTC.